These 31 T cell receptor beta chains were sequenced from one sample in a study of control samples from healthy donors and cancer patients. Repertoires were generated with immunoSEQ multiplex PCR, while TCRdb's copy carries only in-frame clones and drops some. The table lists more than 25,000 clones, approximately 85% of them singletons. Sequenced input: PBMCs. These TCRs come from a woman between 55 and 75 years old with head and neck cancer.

CDR3 nucleotide sequence: TGTGCCAGCAGCTTATTCGGCAGTGGGAACACCGGGGAGCTGTTTTTT. This codes for CASSLFGSGNTGELFF. The J gene is TRBJ2-2, the V gene TRBV7-3; D is uncertain. This CDR3 spans 16 amino acids. Germline CDR1 and CDR2: SGHTA and FQGTGA. The V end was cut by 2 bases, the J end by 1 base, with 11 bases between.

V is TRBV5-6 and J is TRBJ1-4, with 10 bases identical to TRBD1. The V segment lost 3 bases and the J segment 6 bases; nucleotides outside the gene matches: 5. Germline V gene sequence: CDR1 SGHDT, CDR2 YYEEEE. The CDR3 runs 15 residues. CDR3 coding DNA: TGTGCCAGCAGCTCGATGGGACAGGGGTATGAAAAACTGTTTTTT. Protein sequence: CASSSMGQGYEKLFF.

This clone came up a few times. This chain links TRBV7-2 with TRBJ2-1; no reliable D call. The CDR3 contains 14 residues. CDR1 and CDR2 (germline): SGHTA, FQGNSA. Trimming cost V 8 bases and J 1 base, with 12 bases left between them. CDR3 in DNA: TGTGCCAGCGGTAGGCGGACGTCCTACAATGAGCAGTTCTTC. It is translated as CASGRRTSYNEQFF.

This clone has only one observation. In DNA, the CDR3 is TGTGCCAGCAGCTTAGGGGATCGGGGGTCTAATTCACCCCTCCACTTT. Amino acid sequence: CASSLGDRGSNSPLHF. J is TRBJ1-6 and V is TRBV7-8, with D possibly being TRBD1 (5 bases). Germline-derived CDR1 and CDR2 are SGHVS and FQNEAQ. The CDR3 sequence is 16 residues long. V gave up 1 base and J gave up 6 bases, with 13 bases separating them.

The DNA of the CDR3 is TGCGCCAGCAGCAGGGATAGCTCCTACAATGAGCAGTTCTTC. It specifies CASSRDSSYNEQFF. The chain uses TRBV4-3 and TRBJ2-1; no firm D call. CDR1 is LGHNA, CDR2 YSLEER, per germline. Trimming pared 5 bases from V and 0 bases from J, leaving 8 bases between. The CDR3 runs 14 residues.

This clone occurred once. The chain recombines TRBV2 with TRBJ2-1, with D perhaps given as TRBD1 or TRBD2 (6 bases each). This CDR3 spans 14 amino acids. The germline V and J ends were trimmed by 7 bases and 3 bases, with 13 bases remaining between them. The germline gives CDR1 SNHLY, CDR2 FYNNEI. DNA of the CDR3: TGTGCCAGCATGGAGGGGGGCGGCTACAATGAGCAGTTCTTC. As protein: CASMEGGGYNEQFF.

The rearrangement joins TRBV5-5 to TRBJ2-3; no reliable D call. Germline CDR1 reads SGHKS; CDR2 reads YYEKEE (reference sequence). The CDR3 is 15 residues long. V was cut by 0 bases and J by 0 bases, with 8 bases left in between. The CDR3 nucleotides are TGTGCCAGCAGCTTGGACGGGCCGAGCACAGATACGCAGTATTTT. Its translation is CASSLDGPSTDTQYF.

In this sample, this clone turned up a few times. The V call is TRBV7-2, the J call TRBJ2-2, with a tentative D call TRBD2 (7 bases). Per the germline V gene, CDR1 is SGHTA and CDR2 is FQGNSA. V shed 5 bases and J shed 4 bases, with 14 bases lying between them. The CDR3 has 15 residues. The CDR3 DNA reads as TGTGCCAGCAGCATTCGGGGGGCGGGCACCGGGGAGCTGTTTTTT. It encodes CASSIRGAGTGELFF. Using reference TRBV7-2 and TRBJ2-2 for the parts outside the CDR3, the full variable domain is GAGVSQSPSNKVTEKGKDVELRCDPISGHTALYWYRQSLGQGLEFLIYFQGNSAPDKSGLPSDRFSAERTGGSVSTLTIQRTQQEDSAVYLCASSIRGAGTGELFFGEGSRLTVL.

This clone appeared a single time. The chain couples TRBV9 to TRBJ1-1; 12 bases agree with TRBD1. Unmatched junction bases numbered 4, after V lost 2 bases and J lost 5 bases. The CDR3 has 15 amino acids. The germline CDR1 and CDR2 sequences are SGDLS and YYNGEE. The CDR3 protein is CASSVGDRGRTEAFF. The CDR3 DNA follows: TGTGCCAGCAGCGTCGGGGACAGGGGGCGGACTGAAGCTTTCTTT.

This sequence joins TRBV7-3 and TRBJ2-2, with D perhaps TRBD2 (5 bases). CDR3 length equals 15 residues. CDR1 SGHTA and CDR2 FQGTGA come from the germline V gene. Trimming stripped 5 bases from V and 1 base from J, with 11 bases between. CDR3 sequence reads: CASSQTRGNTGELFF. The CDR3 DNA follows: TGTGCCAGCAGCCAAACCCGGGGGAACACCGGGGAGCTGTTTTTT.

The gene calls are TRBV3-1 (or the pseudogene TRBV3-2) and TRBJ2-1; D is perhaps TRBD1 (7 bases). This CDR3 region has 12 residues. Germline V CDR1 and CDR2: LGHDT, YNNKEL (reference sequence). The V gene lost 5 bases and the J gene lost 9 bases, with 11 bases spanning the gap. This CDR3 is CASSRGRGEQFF. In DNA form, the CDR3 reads TGTGCCAGCAGCAGGGGGCGGGGTGAGCAGTTCTTC.

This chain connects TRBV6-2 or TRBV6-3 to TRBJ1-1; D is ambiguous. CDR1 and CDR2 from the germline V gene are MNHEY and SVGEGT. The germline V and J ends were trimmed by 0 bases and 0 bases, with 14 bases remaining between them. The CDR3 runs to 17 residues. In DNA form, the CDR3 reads TGTGCCAGCAGTTACTCGACCCCGGTGGTCATGAACACTGAAGCTTTCTTT. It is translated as CASSYSTPVVMNTEAFF.

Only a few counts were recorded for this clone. Written as DNA, the CDR3 is TGCGCCAGCAGCCAAGTGGGGCGGGGGCTGGCCGGGGGCTACACCTTC. Translated: CASSQVGRGLAGGYTF. The chain combines TRBV4-1 with TRBJ1-2; D possibly corresponds to TRBD1 (6 bases). The germline CDR1 and CDR2 sequences are MGHRA and YSYEKL. V was cut by 1 base and J by 8 bases, with 20 bases left in between. The CDR3 loop spans 16 amino acids.

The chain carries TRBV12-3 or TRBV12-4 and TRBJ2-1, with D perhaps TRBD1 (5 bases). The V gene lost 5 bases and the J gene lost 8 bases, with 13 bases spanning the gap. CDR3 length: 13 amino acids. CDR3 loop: CASSARKGYEQFF. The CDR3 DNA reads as TGTGCCAGCAGTGCTAGGAAGGGGTATGAGCAGTTCTTC.

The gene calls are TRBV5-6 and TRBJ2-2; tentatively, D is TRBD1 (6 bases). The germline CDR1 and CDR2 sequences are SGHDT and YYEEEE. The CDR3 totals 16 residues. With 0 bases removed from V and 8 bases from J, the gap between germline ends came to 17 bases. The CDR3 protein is CASSLGRSRGGGELFF. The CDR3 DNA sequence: TGTGCCAGCAGCTTGGGACGGAGCAGGGGTGGAGGGGAGCTGTTTTTT.

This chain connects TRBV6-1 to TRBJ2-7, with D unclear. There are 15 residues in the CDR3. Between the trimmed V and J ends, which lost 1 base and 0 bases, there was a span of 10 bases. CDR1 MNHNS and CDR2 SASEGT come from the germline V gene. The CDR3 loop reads CASSEGVAASYEQYF. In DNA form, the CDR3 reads TGTGCCAGCAGTGAAGGAGTAGCCGCCTCCTACGAGCAGTACTTC.

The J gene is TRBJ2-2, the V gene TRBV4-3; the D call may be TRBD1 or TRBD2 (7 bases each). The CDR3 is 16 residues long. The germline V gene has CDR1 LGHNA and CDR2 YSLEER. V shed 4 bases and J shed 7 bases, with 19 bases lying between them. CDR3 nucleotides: TGCGCCAGCAGCCCCAGGGCAGGGGGGGGTGTCGGGGAGCTGTTTTTT. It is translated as CASSPRAGGGVGELFF.

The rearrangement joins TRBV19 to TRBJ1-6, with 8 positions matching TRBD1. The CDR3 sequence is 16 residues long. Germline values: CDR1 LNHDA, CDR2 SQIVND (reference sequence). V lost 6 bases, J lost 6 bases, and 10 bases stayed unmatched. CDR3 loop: CASRQIDRGSNSPLHF. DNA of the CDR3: TGTGCCAGTAGACAAATCGACAGGGGAAGTAATTCACCCCTCCACTTT.

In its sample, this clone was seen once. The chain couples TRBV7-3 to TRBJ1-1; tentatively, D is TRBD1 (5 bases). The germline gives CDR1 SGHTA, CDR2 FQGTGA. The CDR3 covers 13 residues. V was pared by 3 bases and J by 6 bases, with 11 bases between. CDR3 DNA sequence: TGTGCCAGCAGCTTTCCAGGGCTTGCTGAAGCTTTCTTT. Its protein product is CASSFPGLAEAFF.

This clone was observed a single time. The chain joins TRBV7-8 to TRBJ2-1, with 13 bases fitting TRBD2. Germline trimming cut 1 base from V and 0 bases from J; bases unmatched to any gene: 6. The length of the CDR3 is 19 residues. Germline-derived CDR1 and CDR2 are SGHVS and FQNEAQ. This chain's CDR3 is CASSLGTSGSAGSYNEQFF. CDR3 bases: TGTGCCAGCAGCTTAGGGACTAGCGGGAGTGCGGGCTCCTACAATGAGCAGTTCTTC.

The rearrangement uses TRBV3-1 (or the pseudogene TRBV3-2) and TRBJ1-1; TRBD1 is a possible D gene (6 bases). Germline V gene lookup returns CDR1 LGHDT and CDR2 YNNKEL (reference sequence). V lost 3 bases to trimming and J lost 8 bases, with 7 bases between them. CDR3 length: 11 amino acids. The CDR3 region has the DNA TGTGCCAGCAGCCATACAGGGGAAGCTTTCTTT. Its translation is CASSHTGEAFF.

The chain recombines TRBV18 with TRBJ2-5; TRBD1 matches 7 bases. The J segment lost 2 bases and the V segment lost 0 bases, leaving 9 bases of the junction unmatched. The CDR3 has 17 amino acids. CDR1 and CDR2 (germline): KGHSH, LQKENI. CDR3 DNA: TGTGCCAGCTCACCACCGGAAAAGGGACAGTGGCAAGAGACCCAGTACTTC. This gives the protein CASSPPEKGQWQETQYF.

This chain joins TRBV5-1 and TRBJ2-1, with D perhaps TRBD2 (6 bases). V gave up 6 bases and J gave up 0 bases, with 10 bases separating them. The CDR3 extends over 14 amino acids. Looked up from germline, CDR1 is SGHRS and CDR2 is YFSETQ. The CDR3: CASKVGGSYNEQFF. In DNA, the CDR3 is TGCGCCAGCAAGGTCGGGGGCTCCTACAATGAGCAGTTCTTC.

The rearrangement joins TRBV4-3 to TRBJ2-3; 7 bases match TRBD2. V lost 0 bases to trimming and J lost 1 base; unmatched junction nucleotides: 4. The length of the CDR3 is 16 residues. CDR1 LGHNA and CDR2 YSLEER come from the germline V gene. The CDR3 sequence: CASSQDSTSGTDTQYF. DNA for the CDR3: TGCGCCAGCAGCCAAGATAGTACTAGCGGCACAGATACGCAGTATTTT.

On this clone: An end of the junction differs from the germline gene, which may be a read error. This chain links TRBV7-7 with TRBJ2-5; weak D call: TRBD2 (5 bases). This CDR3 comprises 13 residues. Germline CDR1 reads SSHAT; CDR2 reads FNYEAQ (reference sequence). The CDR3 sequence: CASSSLLGESQYF. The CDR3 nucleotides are TGTGCTAGCAGCTCCCTACTTGGGGAGTCCCAGTACTTC.

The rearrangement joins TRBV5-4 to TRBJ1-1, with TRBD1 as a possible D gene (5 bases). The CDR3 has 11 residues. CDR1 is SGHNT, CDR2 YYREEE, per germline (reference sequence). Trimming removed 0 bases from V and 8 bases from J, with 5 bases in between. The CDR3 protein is CASSLGGEAFF. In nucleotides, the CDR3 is TGTGCCAGCAGCTTGGGGGGGGAAGCTTTCTTT.

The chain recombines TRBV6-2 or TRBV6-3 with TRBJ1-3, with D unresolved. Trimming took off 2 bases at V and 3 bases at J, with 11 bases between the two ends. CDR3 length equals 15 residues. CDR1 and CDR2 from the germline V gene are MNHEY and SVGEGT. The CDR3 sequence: CASSYGGQSGNTIYF. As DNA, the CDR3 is TGTGCCAGCAGTTACGGCGGGCAGAGTGGAAACACCATATATTTT.

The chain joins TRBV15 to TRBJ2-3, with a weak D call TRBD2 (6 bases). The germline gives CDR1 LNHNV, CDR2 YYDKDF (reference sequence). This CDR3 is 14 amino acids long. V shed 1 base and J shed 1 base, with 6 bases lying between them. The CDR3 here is CATSRGGGTDTQYF. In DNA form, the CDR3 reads TGTGCCACCAGCAGAGGGGGGGGCACAGATACGCAGTATTTT.

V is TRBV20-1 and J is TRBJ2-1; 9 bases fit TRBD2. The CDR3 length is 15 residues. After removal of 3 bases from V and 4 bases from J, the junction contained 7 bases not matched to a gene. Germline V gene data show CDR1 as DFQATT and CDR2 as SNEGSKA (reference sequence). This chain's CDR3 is CSASDGTSLYNEQFF. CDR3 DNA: TGCAGTGCTAGTGACGGGACTAGCCTTTACAATGAGCAGTTCTTC.

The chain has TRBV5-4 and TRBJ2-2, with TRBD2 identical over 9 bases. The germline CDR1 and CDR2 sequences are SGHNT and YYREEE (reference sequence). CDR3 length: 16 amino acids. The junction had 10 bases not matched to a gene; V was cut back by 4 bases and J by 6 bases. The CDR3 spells CASSPYGGGDAGELFF. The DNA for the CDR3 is TGTGCCAGCAGCCCGTATGGCGGGGGGGATGCCGGGGAGCTGTTTTTT.

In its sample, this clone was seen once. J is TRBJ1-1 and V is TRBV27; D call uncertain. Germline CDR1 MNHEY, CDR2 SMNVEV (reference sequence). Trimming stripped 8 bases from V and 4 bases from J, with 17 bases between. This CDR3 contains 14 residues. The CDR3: CASRSARFLTEAFF. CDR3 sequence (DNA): TGTGCCAGCCGCTCGGCGAGGTTCCTCACTGAAGCTTTCTTT.